This T cell receptor (beta chain) was identified during a study of T cell changes during pregnancy in multiple sclerosis. Data came from immunoSEQ multiplex PCR; TCRdb stores just in-frame clones and leaves some out. Among about 50,000 clones, 85% to 95% were seen once, and the ten largest hold roughly 5.4%. This CDR3 has 15 residues. V shed 2 bases, J shed 7 bases, and the junction held 4 bases outside the gene matches. Germline assignment: CDR1 SGHNT and CDR2 YYREEE (reference sequence). The rearrangement uses TRBV5-4 and TRBJ2-1, with 12 bases matching TRBD2. This clonotype originated in a female donor with multiple sclerosis, enrolled in a pregnancy study. Sequencing used CD8+ T cells from peripheral blood mononuclear cells, obtained before pregnancy. In nucleotides, the CDR3 is TGTGCCAGCAGCTTACTAGCGGGAGGTTCAAATGAGCAGTTCTTC. It yields the protein CASSLLAGGSNEQFF.